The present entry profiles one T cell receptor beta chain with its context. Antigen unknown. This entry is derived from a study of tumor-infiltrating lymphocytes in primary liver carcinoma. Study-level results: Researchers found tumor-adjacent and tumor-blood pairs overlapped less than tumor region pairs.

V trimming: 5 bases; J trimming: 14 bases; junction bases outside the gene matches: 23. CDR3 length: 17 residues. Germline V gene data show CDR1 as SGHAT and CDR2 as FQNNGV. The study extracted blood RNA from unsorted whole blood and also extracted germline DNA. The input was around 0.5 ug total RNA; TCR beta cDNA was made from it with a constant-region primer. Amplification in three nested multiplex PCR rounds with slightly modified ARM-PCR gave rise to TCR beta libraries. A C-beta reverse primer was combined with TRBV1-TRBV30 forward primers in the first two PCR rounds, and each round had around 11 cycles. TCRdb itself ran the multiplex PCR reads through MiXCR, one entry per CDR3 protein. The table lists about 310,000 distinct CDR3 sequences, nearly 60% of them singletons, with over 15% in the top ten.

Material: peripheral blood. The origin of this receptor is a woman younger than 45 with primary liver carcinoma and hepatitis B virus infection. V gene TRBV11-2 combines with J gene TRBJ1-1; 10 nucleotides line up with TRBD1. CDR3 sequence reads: CASSPNAGTGADTGAFF. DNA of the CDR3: TGTGCCAGCAGCCCCAACGCCGGGACAGGGGCAGACACTGGAGCCTTCTTT.